A single sample gave rise to the 18 T cell receptor beta chains below, sequenced in a study of cytomegalovirus exposure and HLA in healthy donors. Use of 60 Vbeta and 13 Jbeta primers characterized the PCR. Sequencing was performed with immunoSEQ multiplex PCR; in TCRdb, only in-frame clones are kept and a portion is missing. The sample includes 95,000 to 150,000 clones, 65% to 80% of them seen just once. The sample comprised PBMCs. Every receptor here comes from a man between 60 and 70 years old in good health and CMV-seropositive.

The chain links TRBV5-8 to TRBJ2-5; D may match TRBD1 or TRBD2 (5 bases each). The J call may be faulty, since TRBJ2-7 better matches the DNA end. In germline, CDR1 is SGHTS, CDR2 YDEGEE. This CDR3 is 13 amino acids long. CDR3 coding DNA: TGTGCCAGCAGCAAGCTGGGGCGGGACGAGCAGTACTTC. This encodes CASSKLGRDEQYF.

This clone was recorded a few times. The rearrangement joins TRBV5-1 to TRBJ2-1; 7 positions agree with TRBD2. The CDR3 runs to 19 residues. Germline CDR1 is SGHRS and CDR2 is YFSETQ. The trim removed 3 bases at V and 4 bases at J, leaving 19 bases unmatched. The CDR3 here is CASSSGLGRAGDGYNEQFF. CDR3 coding DNA: TGCGCCAGCAGCTCTGGCTTGGGGAGGGCGGGAGACGGATACAATGAGCAGTTCTTC.

J is TRBJ2-1 and V is TRBV5-1; 7 nucleotides agree with TRBD1. This CDR3 contains 14 residues. The ends lost 4 bases at V and 6 bases at J; junction bases unmatched: 7. Per germline, CDR1 SGHRS and CDR2 YFSETQ. The CDR3 loop is CASSGGQSVNEQFF. Here the CDR3 DNA reads TGCGCCAGCAGCGGGGGACAGTCGGTCAATGAGCAGTTCTTC. Full variable domain (outside the CDR3, taken from reference TRBV5-1 and TRBJ2-1): KAGVTQTPRYLIKTRGQQVTLSCSPISGHRSVSWYQQTPGQGLQFLFEYFSETQRNKGNFPGRFSGRQFSNSRSEMNVSTLELGDSALYLCASSGGQSVNEQFFGPGTRLTVL.

V and J are TRBV27 and TRBJ1-1; 9 bases fit TRBD1. CDR1 is MNHEY, CDR2 SMNVEV, per germline (reference sequence). This CDR3 region has 14 residues. Germline trimming cut 4 bases from V and 4 bases from J; bases unmatched to any gene: 4. CDR3 bases: TGTGCCAGCAGTTACAGGGGGCGGACCACTGAAGCTTTCTTT. Translation gives CASSYRGRTTEAFF.

The chain is built from TRBV10-3 and TRBJ1-2; a possible D gene is TRBD1 (5 bases). Trimming pared 2 bases from V and 0 bases from J, leaving 7 bases between. Germline V gene lookup returns CDR1 ENHRY and CDR2 SYGVKD. This CDR3 contains 14 residues. This CDR3 is CAISETGSNYGYTF. In DNA, the CDR3 is TGTGCCATCAGTGAGACAGGTTCTAACTATGGCTACACCTTC.

V and J are TRBV2 and TRBJ1-5; 8 positions match TRBD1. J was trimmed by 4 bases and V by 6 bases; bases with no gene match: 5. This CDR3 spans 14 amino acids. The germline V gene encodes CDR1 SNHLY and CDR2 FYNNEI. As DNA, the CDR3 is TGTGCCAGCAGCCCGGACAGGGCGAATCAGCCCCAGCATTTT. Its translation is CASSPDRANQPQHF.

This chain connects TRBV18 to TRBJ2-7; D is uncertain. The V gene lost 0 bases and the J gene lost 3 bases, with 6 bases spanning the gap. The CDR3 loop spans 13 amino acids. Germline assignment: CDR1 KGHSH and CDR2 LQKENI. CDR3 amino acids: CASSPPESYEQYF. The CDR3 nucleotides are TGTGCCAGCTCACCACCGGAGAGCTACGAGCAGTACTTC.

This clone showed up just a few times. This chain links TRBV5-1 with TRBJ1-1; D is perhaps TRBD1 (5 bases). The CDR3 is made up of 14 amino acids. Germline assignment: CDR1 SGHRS and CDR2 YFSETQ. V lost 4 bases and J lost 4, with 14 bases in between. The CDR3 region is CASSPRGISTEAFF. The CDR3 DNA is TGCGCCAGCAGCCCCCGGGGGATCAGCACTGAAGCTTTCTTT.

The rearrangement uses TRBV5-1 and TRBJ2-5, with D unclear. The CDR3 contains 12 residues. Germline lookup yields CDR1 SGHRS and CDR2 YFSETQ. The V end was cut by 5 bases, the J end by 3 bases, with 8 bases between. CDR3 nucleotide sequence: TGCGCCAGCAGTTATAGTAAAGAGACCCAGTACTTC. It is translated as CASSYSKETQYF. The whole variable domain, remainder taken from reference TRBV5-1 and TRBJ2-5, is KAGVTQTPRYLIKTRGQQVTLSCSPISGHRSVSWYQQTPGQGLQFLFEYFSETQRNKGNFPGRFSGRQFSNSRSEMNVSTLELGDSALYLCASSYSKETQYFGPGTRLLVL.

This clone was counted between two and nine times. This chain connects TRBV5-4 to TRBJ2-7, with a weak D call TRBD2 (6 bases). Per germline, CDR1 SGHNT and CDR2 YYREEE (reference sequence). Between the trimmed V and J ends, which lost 1 base and 2 bases, there was a span of 10 bases. The length of the CDR3 is 14 residues. The CDR3 is CASSLFGGTYEQYF. The CDR3 DNA sequence: TGTGCCAGCAGCTTGTTCGGCGGGACCTACGAGCAGTACTTC.

The J gene is TRBJ1-2, the V gene TRBV9; D perhaps matches TRBD1 (6 bases). Germline V CDR1 and CDR2: SGDLS, YYNGEE. The length of the CDR3 is 16 residues. Trimming removed 4 bases from V and 7 bases from J, with 23 bases in between. The CDR3 here is CASSSSPRQDGSGYTF. CDR3 DNA sequence: TGTGCCAGCAGCAGCTCGCCGAGACAGGACGGCTCTGGCTACACCTTC.

This chain links TRBV7-3 with TRBJ2-1; TRBD1 is a possible D gene (6 bases). CDR1 SGHTA and CDR2 FQGTGA come from the germline V gene. This CDR3 contains 14 residues. The V and J ends lost 5 bases and 5 bases respectively, with 13 bases between them. The CDR3 nucleotides are TGTGCCAGCAGCCCACATGGACAGAACAATGAGCAGTTCTTC. Translated, it gives CASSPHGQNNEQFF.

A single count supports this clone. The chain uses TRBV7-6 and TRBJ2-1; TRBD1 aligns across 8 bases. V trimming: 2 bases; J trimming: 5 bases; junction bases outside the gene matches: 11. The length of the CDR3 is 17 residues. Germline assignment: CDR1 SGHVS and CDR2 FNYEAQ. The chain's CDR3 is CASSLSLRGRGHNEQFF. The DNA of the CDR3 is TGTGCCAGCAGCTTAAGCCTCCGCGGCAGGGGGCACAATGAGCAGTTCTTC. The full variable domain, in which reference TRBV7-6 and TRBJ2-1 provide the parts outside the CDR3, is GAGVSQSPRYKVTKRGQDVALRCDPISGHVSLYWYRQALGQGPEFLTYFNYEAQQDKSGLPNDRFSAERPEGSISTLTIQRTEQRDSAMYRCASSLSLRGRGHNEQFFGPGTRLTVL.

This clone was seen just once. The V and J genes are TRBV7-3 and TRBJ2-3, with 7 bases identical to TRBD1. The germline CDR1 and CDR2 sequences are SGHTA and FQGTGA. Trimming at V came to 5 bases and at J to 2 bases, leaving 7 bases not matched to a gene. This CDR3 has 15 amino acids. The DNA of the CDR3 is TGTGCCAGCAGCGCCGGGACAGAAAACACAGATACGCAGTATTTT. It codes for CASSAGTENTDTQYF.

The chain employs TRBV2 and TRBJ1-2; D is ambiguous. V shed 7 bases and J shed 4 bases, with 16 bases lying between them. Germline V lookup: CDR1 SNHLY, CDR2 FYNNEI. The CDR3 spans 14 residues. In DNA form, the CDR3 reads TGTGCCAGCATTGGCTACCGGGTGATCTATGGCTACACCTTC. Translating gives CASIGYRVIYGYTF.

In its sample, this clone was seen a few times. The V and J genes are TRBV19 and TRBJ2-2; perhaps TRBD1 as D (6 bases). The CDR3 runs to 18 residues. Trimming left V 5 bases short and J 1 base short, with 20 bases between. Germline V gives CDR1 LNHDA, CDR2 SQIVND (reference sequence). CDR3 DNA: TGTGCCAGTAGTGGCAGGGGATCTAGGTTAGGGAACACCGGGGAGCTGTTTTTT. Translation: CASSGRGSRLGNTGELFF.

V gene TRBV19 combines with J gene TRBJ2-1; 7 nucleotides align to TRBD1. Germline trimming cut 5 bases from V and 3 bases from J; bases unmatched to any gene: 4. Germline-derived CDR1 and CDR2 are LNHDA and SQIVND (reference sequence). The CDR3 contains 14 residues. In DNA, the CDR3 is TGTGCCAGTAGTGCCCGGGACAGCTACAATGAGCAGTTCTTC. It encodes CASSARDSYNEQFF.

The chain couples TRBV12-5 to TRBJ1-1, with 8 nucleotides matching TRBD1. This CDR3 has 15 residues. J lost 7 bases, V lost 2 bases, and 9 bases had no gene match. The germline V gene has CDR1 LGHNT and CDR2 FRNRAP. CDR3 amino acids: CASGLSSGGLFEAFF. The CDR3 DNA is TGTGCTAGTGGTTTGTCCTCAGGGGGCCTTTTTGAAGCTTTCTTT. Together with reference TRBV12-5 and TRBJ1-1, the CDR3 gives the full variable domain: DARVTQTPRHKVTEMGQEVTMRCQPILGHNTVFWYRQTMMQGLELLAYFRNRAPLDDSGMPKDRFSAEMPDATLATLKIQPSEPRDSAVYFCASGLSSGGLFEAFFGQGTRLTVV.